This TCR beta chain was identified in a study of cytomegalovirus exposure and HLA in healthy donors (dated by TCRdb to 2016 to 2017). For the wider study: According to an earlier analysis of 550 to 700 of the donors, about 179 million T cells yielded roughly 110 million unique TCR beta sequences and less than 300 Gb of sequence data. Among 300 to 500 genotyped donors of the cohort, an average of approximately 200,000 unique TCR beta nucleotide sequences was sequenced per donor, of which about 18% were non-productive. An earlier analysis of 587 of the donors used high-throughput TCR beta sequencing to judge whether each TCR beta V gene segment behaved as functional or pseudogenic. Of the roughly 390 genotyped donors, more than 75% were placed in the genetic ancestry cluster associated with self-reported Caucasian donors. Using immunosequencing, the study profiled T cell repertoires from about 650 subjects and related those repertoires to cytomegalovirus serostatus. Every discovery cohort repertoire had been produced on one sequencing platform. A later genetic analysis used genome-wide SNP genotypes for about three fifths of the 666 donors, treating that subset as a discovery cohort. Approximately 300 gigabases of sequencing data and 70 million to 95 million unique TCR sequences made up an early release that covered approximately 650 HLA-typed donors. The study aimed to test whether cataloging public T cell receptors could reveal signatures of past pathogen exposure. Along with the approximately 700-subject first cohort, a separate validation cohort of approximately 110 different subjects was used. HLA typing included class I and class II loci at four-digit resolution. The number of donors typed differed by locus, with roughly 620-630 for A, B, C, DRB1 and DQB1, about 500 for DQA1, 600 to 610 for DPA1, and about 450 for DPB1. Because of strong linkage in the cohort, four to six DR-DQ haplotypes were treated as single units for association and clustering. To study patterns of TCR occurrence, a later analysis re-analyzed previously published TCR beta repertoires from around 700 donors and added high-resolution HLA genotyping. To predict cytomegalovirus infection status, the study combined high-throughput TCR immunosequencing, statistical association of individual TCRs with disease status, and machine learning. Rather than using new phenotypic data, the later analysis identified candidate immune exposures from TCR beta sequences and from how often those sequences occurred across donors. Alongside the repertoire data, information on donor age, sex, ethnicity and CMV serostatus was compiled. Overall results and qualifications from the work: Roughly uniform sequencing depth across donors was assumed in presence/absence analyses, although this assumption may not hold. For the cohort, immune exposure information was limited to CMV serostatus. The study listed 164 TCR beta chains as associated with cytomegalovirus. Most TCR sequences were seen in very few donors, while some public TCRs were found in many individuals. HLA typing was unavailable for some donors at each locus, so association tests used only the typed subset. Strong co-occurrence of HLA alleles, especially DR and DQ, made assigning TCR associations to individual alleles difficult. Linkage disequilibrium might explain the correlated functional status among segregating V segments, but an unknown experimental factor could not be excluded. Several of the top co-occurrence clusters appeared to be linked to parvovirus B19, influenza, CMV and Epstein-Barr virus, according to a later analysis. In a later analysis, most CMV-associated TCR beta chains were found to appear HLA-restricted, with HLA associations seemingly driven largely by CMV exposure. A further reported finding was that TCR beta sequences accurately predicted the HLA-A and HLA-B alleles for most subjects in the first cohort. It was suggested by the authors that the approach could potentially be generalized to other disease states and immunological phenotypes. Because counts were too low, roughly 16 rarely observed V segments, including chromosome 9 orphons, were excluded from the earlier analysis of fewer than 650 of the donors. This cohort had only TCR beta chains sequenced, and the lack of alpha or paired-chain data limited which features could be detected. At a false discovery rate of 0.05, a later analysis linked about 17,000 TCR beta sequences to specific HLA alleles. The classifier was reported to diagnose cytomegalovirus status with high specificity and sensitivity in both the original and validation cohorts. A later genetic analysis reported fewer N-insertions in productive TCRs among donors in an Asian-associated ancestry cluster than the roughly 650-donor mean. The 87-base-pair reads could not distinguish some IMGT-functional V segments, including TRBV6-2 and TRBV6-3, so those segments were excluded. Broadly in line with IMGT annotations, most TCR beta V segments showed up in productive rearrangements about 87% or about 30% of the time in an earlier analysis of under 700 of the donors. Three of the identified cytomegalovirus-associated TCR beta chains were confirmed in vitro to be specific for cytomegalovirus antigens. A group of highly shared sequence variants was considered likely to be a technical artifact of the sequencing pipeline. Compared with equally common non-associated chains, HLA-associated TCR beta chains in a later analysis were more clonally expanded and had lower generation probabilities. In a later genetic analysis, a missense DCLRE1C variant was associated with V-gene and J-gene trimming of TCR beta chains, and the association was replicated in an independent cohort. In a later analysis, the rate of TCR association differed among HLA loci, with DRB1 alleles having the most associated TCRs and HLA-C alleles having the fewest.

In total, roughly 670 healthy bone marrow donors made up the cohort. At the time of sampling, every cohort member was nominally healthy, though immune exposures that went unrecorded were likely present. The donor was CMV seropositive and belonged to the group of around 300 seropositive cohort members. A peripheral blood sample was collected from each donor, and TCR beta sequencing was performed on peripheral blood mononuclear cells. Genomic DNA was extracted from the blood cell samples with the Qiagen DNeasy Blood Extraction Kit. This clone was recorded once. No cognate antigen has been identified for it. Per-nucleotide qualities are absent, and no much larger clonotype sits a single base away. Between the V and J ends, shortened by 4 bases and 7 bases respectively, the junction contains 13 bases. The CDR3, from cysteine to phenylalanine, totals 13 residues. The read is trimmed to its CDR3 DNA, 39 bases read in frame from base 1. CDR1 LGHNA and CDR2 YNFKEQ are derived from the germline V gene.

Preparation of the library involved the immunoSEQ multiplex PCR assay. A mixture of 60 forward primers for TCR Vbeta segments and 13 reverse primers for TCR Jbeta segments was used in the multiplex PCR. The CDR3 region of rearranged TCR beta genes was amplified from genomic DNA by a multiplex PCR assay. The amplified TCR beta libraries were sequenced on the Illumina HiSeq System as 87-base-pair reads. Turning to the authors' computational methods: A later analysis counted approximately 84 million unique TCR beta chains across the 700 or so repertoires, and 10 million to 12 million of these chains were shared by at least two donors. Raw reads were error-corrected and collapsed into unique sequences with a nearest-neighbor algorithm that merged closely related sequences to remove PCR and sequencing errors. Alignment of CDR3 sequences to IMGT reference sequences was used to assign V, D and J gene segments. For a sequence to be retained, a match of at least six nucleotides to both a V gene segment and a J gene segment was required. Rearrangements were called productive when the CDR3 lacked stop codons and stayed in frame with V and J; all others were non-productive. CDR3 was defined by IMGT convention, running from the second conserved V-encoded cysteine to the conserved J-encoded phenylalanine. The earlier analysis of some 600 of the donors excluded sequences that lacked an unambiguous match to a single V gene segment. An earlier analysis of 450 to 650 of the donors called V segments functional above 56.7% productive rearrangements and segregating when the between-donor standard deviation exceeded 5%. To diagnose cytomegalovirus status from the catalog of TCR beta chain sequences, a statistical classification framework was built. V and J gene assignment, in a later analysis, came from comparing TCR nucleotide sequences with IMGT/GENE-DB human TR gene sequences. In a later analysis, CDR3 sequences and most-parsimonious VDJ recombination scenarios were assigned using the TCRdist pipeline. In a later analysis, each TCR beta chain was defined by its CDR3 amino acid sequence together with its V-gene family, and reads lacking a unique V-gene family were excluded. As a way to deal with suspected cross-contamination and a sequencing artifact, a later analysis dropped approximately 570 nucleotide sequences that were highly shared and had low generation probability. In a later analysis, a clonal expansion index for each public chain was calculated from normalized within-repertoire ranks of inferred template counts. In a later analysis, generation probabilities were computed with a VDJ recombination model fitted to out-of-frame rearrangements, and the resulting probabilities were checked against IGoR. Hypergeometric tests were used in a later analysis to score TCR-TCR, TCR-HLA and TCR-CMV co-occurrence, with a repertoire-size bias correction applied to the TCR pairs. In a later analysis, false discovery rates were estimated by permuting HLA or CMV assignments 20 times. In a later analysis, co-occurring TCRs were grouped with DBSCAN, and TCRdist sequence similarity was added when clustering was performed within HLA-allele-positive subsets. Repertoires with fewer than 30,000 or more than 120,000 public chains were left out of co-occurrence clustering, as were four to six repertoires with anomalous nucleotide sharing. TCRdb took this table from immuneACCESS and kept in-frame rearrangements with V and J called. Such tables lack part of the clones; where checked against another copy, unresolved V genes explain under half of the gap, and the rest is unexplained. V, J and clone size reflect that table, while D and trimming were determined from the DNA. This sample holds 120,000 or so clones; 65% to 80% were observed only once. 2.9% of the sample is held by the ten biggest clonotypes.

The TCR originated in a woman in her forties in good health and CMV-seropositive. The material sequenced was PBMCs. The receptor chain draws on TRBV4-2 and TRBJ1-2; matching of 6 bases hints at TRBD1 as the D gene. Here is the DNA: TGTGCCAGCAGCCGCACAGGGTCGGCTGGCTACACCTTC. Its translation is CASSRTGSAGYTF.